This T cell receptor beta chain was identified during a study of cytotoxic CD8 clonotypes in ibrutinib-treated CLL. TCRdb's table, derived via immunoSEQ multiplex PCR, lists solely in-frame clones and lacks some. This sample has more than 12,000 clones, with approximately 48% found just once. Germline CDR1 reads MNHNS; CDR2 reads SASEGT. V lost 1 base and J lost 1, with 11 bases in between. This CDR3 is built from 16 residues. This clone was detected ten times or more. This sample comprised PBMCs, obtained at a 24-month disease-progression time point, from a patient treated with ibrutinib. The TCR comes from a human donor with chronic lymphocytic leukemia. The chain couples TRBV6-1 to TRBJ1-5; D uncertain. CDR3 sequence: CASSEGPRNSNQPQHF. In nucleotides, the CDR3 is TGTGCCAGCAGTGAAGGACCCCGCAACAGCAATCAGCCCCAGCATTTT.